The 15 T cell receptor beta chains in this list originate from one sample, sequenced in a study of blood T cell repertoires in COVID-19. Generated by immunoSEQ multiplex PCR, the TCRdb table keeps only in-frame clones and is missing some. The table has some 100,000 clones, around 85% seen once. Sequenced input: peripheral blood. The receptors stem from a middle-aged man with acute or convalescent COVID-19.

The chain uses TRBV3-1 (or the pseudogene TRBV3-2) and TRBJ2-5, with 14 bases lining up with TRBD2. The CDR3 length is 16 residues. CDR1 LGHDT and CDR2 YNNKEL come from the germline V gene (reference sequence). With V trimmed by 4 bases and J by 5 bases, 6 bases remained unmatched. This CDR3 is CASSLTSGGARETQYF. The CDR3 region has the DNA TGTGCCAGCAGCCTGACTAGCGGGGGGGCCCGGGAGACCCAGTACTTC.

The V gene is TRBV5-1, the J gene TRBJ1-1; the D is unclear. CDR1 SGHRS and CDR2 YFSETQ come from the germline V gene. Trimming cost V 0 bases and J 5 bases, with 8 bases left between them. This CDR3 has 13 amino acids. As DNA, the CDR3 is TGCGCCAGCAGCTTGGGGGAGTGGACTGAAGCTTTCTTT. Its translation: CASSLGEWTEAFF.

The J gene is TRBJ2-3, the V gene TRBV10-1; D perhaps matches TRBD1 (6 bases). Germline V gene data show CDR1 as WNHNN and CDR2 as SYGVQD (reference sequence). This CDR3 region has 13 residues. Trimming removed 6 bases from V and 4 bases from J, with 11 bases in between. The CDR3 coding sequence is TGCGCCAGCAGGCAGGGGATTTCAGATACGCAGTATTTT. It translates to CASRQGISDTQYF.

The chain couples TRBV21-1 to TRBJ2-7; the table's D call TRBD2 went unverified against the DNA. TRBV21-1 is marked as a pseudogene. The CDR3 runs to 17 residues. As DNA, the CDR3 is TGTGCCAGAGACTCGACAGGACTAGCGGGAGATTCCTACGAGCAGTACTTC. Amino acid sequence: CARDSTGLAGDSYEQYF.

The chain joins TRBV30 to TRBJ2-7, with D possibly being TRBD1 (6 bases). The CDR3 has 14 amino acids. Trimming cost V 4 bases and J 0 bases, with 13 bases left between them. CDR1 and CDR2 from the germline V gene are GTSNPN and SVGIG (reference sequence). The CDR3 reads CAWTDSLLSYEQYF. CDR3 nucleotides: TGTGCCTGGACGGACAGTCTTCTCTCCTACGAGCAGTACTTC.

The chain couples TRBV28 to TRBJ2-7, with D hard to call. V gave up 6 bases and J gave up 4 bases, with 19 bases separating them. The CDR3 sequence is 15 residues long. Germline CDR1 and CDR2: MDHEN and SYDVKM. The DNA for the CDR3 is TGTGCCAGCAGACCCCTATTTAGCATATCATACGAGCAGTACTTC. Protein sequence: CASRPLFSISYEQYF.

The J gene is TRBJ2-3, the V gene TRBV7-6, with 7 nucleotides matching TRBD2. The germline gives CDR1 SGHVS, CDR2 FNYEAQ. CDR3 length: 16 residues. The V gene end was trimmed by 6 bases and the J gene end by 2 bases; junction bases not matched to a gene: 11. In nucleotides, the CDR3 is TGTGCCAGCAGGCCCCATGCGGGGGAGACCACAGATACGCAGTATTTT. It encodes CASRPHAGETTDTQYF.

J is TRBJ2-7 and V is TRBV27, with D uncertain. The V end was cut by 6 bases, the J end by 0 bases, with 18 bases between. Germline CDR1 MNHEY, CDR2 SMNVEV (reference sequence). The CDR3 spans 16 residues. The DNA for the CDR3 is TGTGCCAGCAGCCTCGCTCACCCGGAGAGCTCCTACGAGCAGTACTTC. Its translation is CASSLAHPESSYEQYF.

This chain connects TRBV28 to TRBJ1-5; D remains unclear. The CDR3 runs to 17 residues. Trimming shortened V by 4 bases and J by 1 base, and 17 bases separated the two germline ends. Germline CDR1 is MDHEN and CDR2 is SYDVKM. The CDR3 DNA sequence: TGTGCCAGCAGTTCACCCCCGGACTTTGGGAGCAATCAGCCCCAGCATTTT. It translates to CASSSPPDFGSNQPQHF.

The V and J genes are TRBV23-1 and TRBJ2-1; TRBD2 aligns across 10 bases. TRBV23-1 is noted as an ORF with a role that remains uncertain. J lost 0 bases, V lost 0 bases, and 14 bases had no gene match. The CDR3 has 21 residues. The CDR3 here is CASSQSPLGLANPSSYNEQFF. The CDR3 bases are TGCGCCAGCAGTCAATCGCCGCTGGGACTAGCGAACCCGAGCTCCTACAATGAGCAGTTCTTC.

In regard to this clone: Within the sample, other DNA sequences also encode this same CDR3. The chain carries TRBV5-1 and TRBJ1-2, with D hard to call. CDR1 is SGHRS and CDR2 is YFSETQ in the germline V gene. This CDR3 contains 14 residues. Trimming removed 4 bases from V and 0 bases from J, with 10 bases in between. CDR3 residues: CASSPGQANYGYTF. The CDR3 DNA is TGCGCCAGCAGCCCTGGGCAGGCTAACTATGGCTACACCTTC.

The rearrangement links TRBV11-2 to TRBJ2-1; 10 bases are shared with TRBD1. This CDR3 spans 15 amino acids. J lost 10 bases, V lost 4 bases, and 10 bases had no gene match. Germline V lookup: CDR1 SGHAT, CDR2 FQNNGV. DNA for the CDR3: TGTGCCAGCAGCTCGGGACAGGGGCCTGTTTCGGAGCAGTTCTTC. Residues: CASSSGQGPVSEQFF.

This chain links TRBV19 with TRBJ2-1, with D tentatively TRBD2 (7 bases). The length of the CDR3 is 16 residues. The germline V gene encodes CDR1 LNHDA and CDR2 SQIVND (reference sequence). Trimming stripped 0 bases from V and 4 bases from J, with 13 bases between. The CDR3 DNA is TGTGCCAGTAGTATAGAAGGGGGGGCGGGATACAATGAGCAGTTCTTC. Translation: CASSIEGGAGYNEQFF.

This clone was counted between two and nine times. The sample carries other DNA sequences with the same CDR3. DNA for the CDR3: TGTGCCAGCAGTCTAGCGGGGGGTCGCCCGGAGACCCAGTACTTC. Amino acids: CASSLAGGRPETQYF. This rearrangement joins TRBV2 to TRBJ2-5, with 11 bases fitting TRBD2. Per germline, CDR1 SNHLY and CDR2 FYNNEI. After removal of 5 bases from V and 5 bases from J, the junction contained 7 bases not matched to a gene. This CDR3 is 15 amino acids long.

This rearrangement joins TRBV7-3 to TRBJ2-3; maybe TRBD2 (6 bases). Germline assignment: CDR1 SGHTA and CDR2 FQGTGA. With 1 base removed from V and 3 bases from J, the gap between germline ends came to 14 bases. The CDR3 extends over 16 amino acids. CDR3 region: CASSLSSTSRTDTQYF. The CDR3 coding sequence is TGTGCCAGCAGCTTAAGTTCAACTAGCCGGACAGATACGCAGTATTTT.